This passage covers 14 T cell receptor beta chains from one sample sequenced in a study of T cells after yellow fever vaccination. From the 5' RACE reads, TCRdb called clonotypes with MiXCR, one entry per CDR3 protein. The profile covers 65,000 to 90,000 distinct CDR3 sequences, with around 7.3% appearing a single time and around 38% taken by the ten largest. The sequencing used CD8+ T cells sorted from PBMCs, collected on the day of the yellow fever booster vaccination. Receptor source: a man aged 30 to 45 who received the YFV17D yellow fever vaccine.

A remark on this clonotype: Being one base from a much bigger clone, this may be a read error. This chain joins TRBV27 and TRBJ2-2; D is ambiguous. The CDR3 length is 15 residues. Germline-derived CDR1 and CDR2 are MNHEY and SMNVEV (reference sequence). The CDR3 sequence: CTSSLSSSTGGELFF. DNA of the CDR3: TGTACCAGCAGTTTATCAAGCAGTACCGGCGGGGAGCTGTTTTTT.

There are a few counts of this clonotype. DNA of the CDR3: TGCAGTGCTAGAGAGGAGCGGAGAATCTACAATGAGCAGTTCTTC. Translating it yields CSAREERRIYNEQFF. J is TRBJ2-1 and V is TRBV20-1; tentative D call: TRBD2 (5 bases). Germline V CDR1 and CDR2: DFQATT, SNEGSKA (reference sequence). Between the trimmed V and J ends, which lost 0 bases and 3 bases, there was a span of 12 bases. The CDR3 loop spans 15 amino acids.

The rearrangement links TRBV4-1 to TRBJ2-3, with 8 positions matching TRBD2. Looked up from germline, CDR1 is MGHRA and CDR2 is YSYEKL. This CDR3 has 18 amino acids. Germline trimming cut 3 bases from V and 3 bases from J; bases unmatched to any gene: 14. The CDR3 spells CASSQLGGGGRGTDTQYF. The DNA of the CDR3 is TGCGCCAGCAGCCAGCTGGGCGGCGGGGGGAGGGGGACAGATACGCAGTATTTT.

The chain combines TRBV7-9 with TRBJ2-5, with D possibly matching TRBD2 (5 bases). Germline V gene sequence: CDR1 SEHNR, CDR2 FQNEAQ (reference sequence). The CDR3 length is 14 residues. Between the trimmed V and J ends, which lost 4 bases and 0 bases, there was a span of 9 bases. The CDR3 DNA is TGTGCCAGCAGCTCGCCCGGGAACCAAGAGACCCAGTACTTC. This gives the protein CASSSPGNQETQYF.

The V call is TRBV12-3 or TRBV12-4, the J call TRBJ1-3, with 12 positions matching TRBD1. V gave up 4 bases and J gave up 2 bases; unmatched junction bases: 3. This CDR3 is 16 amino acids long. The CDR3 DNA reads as TGTGCCAGCAGTTGGGGACAGGGGGCACCTGGAAACACCATATATTTT. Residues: CASSWGQGAPGNTIYF.

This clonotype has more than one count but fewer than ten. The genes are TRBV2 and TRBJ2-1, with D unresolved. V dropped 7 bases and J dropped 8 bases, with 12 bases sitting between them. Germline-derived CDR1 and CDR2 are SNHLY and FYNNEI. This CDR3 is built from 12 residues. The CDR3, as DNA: TGTGCCAGCACCCGCGGAATCCATGAGCAGTTCTTC. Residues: CASTRGIHEQFF. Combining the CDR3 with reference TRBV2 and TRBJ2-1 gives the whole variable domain EPEVTQTPSHQVTQMGQEVILRCVPISNHLYFYWYRQILGQKVEFLVSFYNNEISEKSEIFDDQFSVERPDGSNFTLKIRSTKLEDSAMYFCASTRGIHEQFFGPGTRLTVL.

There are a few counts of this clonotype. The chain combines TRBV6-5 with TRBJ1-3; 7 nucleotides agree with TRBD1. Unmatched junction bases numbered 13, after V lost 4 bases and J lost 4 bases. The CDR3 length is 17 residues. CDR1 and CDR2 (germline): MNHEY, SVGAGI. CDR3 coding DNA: TGTGCCAGCAGTTCCCTAGACAGGGAACAGGCCGGAAACACCATATATTTT. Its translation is CASSSLDREQAGNTIYF.

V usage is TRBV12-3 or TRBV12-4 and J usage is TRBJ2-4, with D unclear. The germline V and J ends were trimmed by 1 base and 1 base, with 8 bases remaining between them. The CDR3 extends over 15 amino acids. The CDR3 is CASSLDGSAKNIQYF. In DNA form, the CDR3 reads TGTGCCAGCAGTTTAGACGGTAGTGCCAAAAACATTCAGTACTTC.

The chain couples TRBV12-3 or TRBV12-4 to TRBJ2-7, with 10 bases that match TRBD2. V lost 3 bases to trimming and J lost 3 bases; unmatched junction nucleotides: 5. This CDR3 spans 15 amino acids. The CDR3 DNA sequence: TGTGCCAGCAGTTTTTCGGCTAGCGGGAGCTACGAGCAGTACTTC. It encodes CASSFSASGSYEQYF.

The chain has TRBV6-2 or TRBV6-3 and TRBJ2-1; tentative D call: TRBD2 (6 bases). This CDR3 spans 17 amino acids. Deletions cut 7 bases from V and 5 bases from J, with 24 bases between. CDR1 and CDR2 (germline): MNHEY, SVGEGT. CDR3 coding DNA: TGTGCCAGCACCTATGGGAGGTTCTCGCGGGATGACAATGAGCAGTTCTTC. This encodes CASTYGRFSRDDNEQFF.

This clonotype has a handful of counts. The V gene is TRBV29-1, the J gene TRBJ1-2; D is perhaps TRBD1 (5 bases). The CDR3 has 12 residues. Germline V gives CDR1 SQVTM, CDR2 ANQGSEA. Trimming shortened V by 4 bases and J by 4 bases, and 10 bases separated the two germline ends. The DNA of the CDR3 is TGCAGCGTTGCGGCAGGGCTCTATGGCTACACCTTC. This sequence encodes CSVAAGLYGYTF.

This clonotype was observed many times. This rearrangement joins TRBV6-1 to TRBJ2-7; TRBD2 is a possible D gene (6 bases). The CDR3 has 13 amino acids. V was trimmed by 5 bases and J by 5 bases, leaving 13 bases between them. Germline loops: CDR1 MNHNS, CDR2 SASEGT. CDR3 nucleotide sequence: TGTGCCAGCAGTCTCGGGAGTGGGGACGAGCAGTACTTC. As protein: CASSLGSGDEQYF.

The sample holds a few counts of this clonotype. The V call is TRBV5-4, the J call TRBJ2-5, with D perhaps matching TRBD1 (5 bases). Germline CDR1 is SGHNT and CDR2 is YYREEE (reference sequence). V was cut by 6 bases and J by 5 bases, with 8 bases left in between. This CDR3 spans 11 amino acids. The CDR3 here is CASIWGETQYF. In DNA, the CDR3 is TGTGCCAGCATATGGGGCGAGACCCAGTACTTC.

The DNA for the CDR3 is TGTGCCAGAGGGACTAGCGGGAGGGACGAGCAGTTCTTC. It encodes CARGTSGRDEQFF. The chain carries TRBV6-2 or TRBV6-3 and TRBJ2-1, with TRBD2 matching over 16 bases. The CDR3 contains 13 residues. CDR1 and CDR2 from the germline V gene are MNHEY and SVGEGT. The junction had 3 bases not matched to a gene; V was cut back by 9 bases and J by 10 bases.